The 14 T cell receptor beta chains reported below all come from one sample, sequenced in a study of OX40 agonist ivuxolimab in advanced cancers. Profiling relied on immunoSEQ multiplex PCR, and the TCRdb table lists in-frame clones only, not all of them. Here the sample spans about 67,000 clones, around 83% being singletons. The sequencing used CD4+ or CD8+ T cells sorted from blood, collected in a trial of the OX40 agonist ivuxolimab. The receptors come from an adult with an advanced solid tumor such as melanoma, head and neck, liver or kidney cancer.

V and J are TRBV15 and TRBJ1-2, with D perhaps matching TRBD1 (6 bases). The ends were cut back, 8 bases at V and 1 base at J, with 8 bases in the middle. Looked up from germline, CDR1 is LNHNV and CDR2 is YYDKDF (reference sequence). There are 12 residues in the CDR3. The CDR3 region is CATAQGNYGYTF. CDR3 DNA sequence: TGTGCCACCGCACAGGGTAACTATGGCTACACCTTC.

The rearrangement uses TRBV7-2 and TRBJ1-6; 9 nucleotides line up with TRBD1. The CDR3 length is 14 residues. With V trimmed by 0 bases and J by 19 bases, 10 bases remained unmatched. Germline values: CDR1 SGHTA, CDR2 FQGNSA. Here the CDR3 DNA reads TGTGCCAGCAGCTTAGCACGACAGGGGGAGGAAAGACACTTT. Amino acids: CASSLARQGEERHF.

This clone was observed once. The J gene is TRBJ2-3, the V gene TRBV5-1, with 7 bases matching TRBD2. Germline V lookup: CDR1 SGHRS, CDR2 YFSETQ. V trimming: 6 bases; J trimming: 1 base; junction bases outside the gene matches: 8. The CDR3 runs to 15 residues. For the CDR3, the DNA is TGCGCCAGCACCCGGGAGGCCGCCCGCACAGATACGCAGTATTTT. Translated: CASTREAARTDTQYF.

The rearrangement joins TRBV30 to TRBJ1-2, with no clear D. V lost 0 bases and J 4 bases, leaving 15 bases between the germline ends. The CDR3 totals 15 residues. Germline V gene data show CDR1 as GTSNPN and CDR2 as SVGIG (reference sequence). This CDR3 reads CAWSVAGGSVYGYTF. DNA of the CDR3: TGTGCCTGGAGTGTGGCTGGAGGGAGTGTCTATGGCTACACCTTC.

The chain couples TRBV11-3 to TRBJ2-5; 12 bases fit TRBD2. With V trimmed by 1 base and J by 3 bases, 0 bases remained unmatched. Germline assignment: CDR1 SGHNT and CDR2 YENEEA. The CDR3 is 15 residues long. CDR3 bases: TGTGCCAGCAGCTTAGGGACTAGCGGGAAAGAGACCCAGTACTTC. Amino acids: CASSLGTSGKETQYF.

V gene TRBV9 combines with J gene TRBJ2-3, with D unclear. Trimming pared 4 bases from V and 5 bases from J, leaving 11 bases between. The CDR3 consists of 13 residues. Germline values: CDR1 SGDLS, CDR2 YYNGEE. The CDR3 nucleotides are TGTGCCAGCAGCTCCCGGGTAGTAGATACGCAGTATTTT. Amino acids: CASSSRVVDTQYF.

This chain connects TRBV6-5 to TRBJ1-4; no firm D call. V was clipped by 0 bases and J by 5 bases, with 13 bases between them. CDR3 length: 16 amino acids. The V gene's germline CDR1 is MNHEY and CDR2 SVGAGI. For the CDR3, the DNA is TGTGCCAGCAGTTACTCTGGCGGGGTCCAGAATGAAAAACTGTTTTTT. Translation: CASSYSGGVQNEKLFF.

This clone was found a few times. The V call is TRBV4-2, the J call TRBJ2-3, with TRBD2 matching over 7 bases. V was pared by 4 bases and J by 6 bases, with 7 bases of the junction left unmatched. Germline V gene lookup returns CDR1 LGHNA and CDR2 YNFKEQ. This CDR3 is 14 amino acids long. The CDR3: CASSRDSGLDTQYF. CDR3 nucleotide sequence: TGTGCCAGCAGCCGTGATAGCGGGCTTGATACGCAGTATTTT.

The chain recombines TRBV28 with TRBJ1-2; D is ambiguous. Per germline, CDR1 MDHEN and CDR2 SYDVKM. V shed 5 bases and J shed 9 bases, with 10 bases lying between them. This CDR3 has 11 residues. CDR3 loop: CASSVPWSYTF. CDR3 nucleotide sequence: TGTGCCAGCAGTGTACCCTGGAGCTACACCTTC.

The sample holds one count of this clone. The chain is built from TRBV23-1 and TRBJ2-5, with 8 bases that match TRBD2. TRBV23-1 falls under the ORF class, with uncertain function. The V gene end was trimmed by 3 bases and the J gene end by 1 base; junction bases not matched to a gene: 7. CDR3 length: 16 residues. CDR3 bases: TGCGCCAGCAGTCACGGCGGGGGGCCCCTCCAAGAGACCCAGTACTTC. Amino acids: CASSHGGGPLQETQYF.

The V gene is TRBV6-1, the J gene TRBJ1-1; D unresolved. Per germline, CDR1 MNHNS and CDR2 SASEGT. This CDR3 comprises 11 residues. V was cut by 7 bases and J by 2 bases, with 5 bases left in between. In DNA, the CDR3 is TGTGCCAGCATAGGCAACACTGAAGCTTTCTTT. Its translation: CASIGNTEAFF.

Concerning this clone: Additional DNA sequences in this sample encode the identical CDR3. The V gene is TRBV5-1, the J gene TRBJ2-3; tentative D call: TRBD1 (6 bases). The CDR3 has 12 amino acids. The V and J ends lost 3 bases and 4 bases respectively, with 6 bases between them. Germline V gene data show CDR1 as SGHRS and CDR2 as YFSETQ. CDR3 sequence: CASSSGADTQYF. The CDR3, as DNA: TGCGCCAGCAGCTCAGGGGCAGATACGCAGTATTTT. Full variable domain (outside the CDR3, taken from reference TRBV5-1 and TRBJ2-3): KAGVTQTPRYLIKTRGQQVTLSCSPISGHRSVSWYQQTPGQGLQFLFEYFSETQRNKGNFPGRFSGRQFSNSRSEMNVSTLELGDSALYLCASSSGADTQYFGPGTRLTVL.

This chain links TRBV7-6 with TRBJ2-3; 7 nucleotides match TRBD2. The CDR3 totals 18 residues. Trimming at V came to 8 bases and at J to 1 base, leaving 18 bases not matched to a gene. The germline V gene encodes CDR1 SGHVS and CDR2 FNYEAQ. The DNA of the CDR3 is TGTGCCAGCCCAGCTTACTTCCCCGCTAGCGGCTGCACAGATACGCAGTATTTT. It yields the protein CASPAYFPASGCTDTQYF. The whole variable domain, filled in from reference TRBV7-6 and TRBJ2-3, reads GAGVSQSPRYKVTKRGQDVALRCDPISGHVSLYWYRQALGQGPEFLTYFNYEAQQDKSGLPNDRFSAERPEGSISTLTIQRTEQRDSAMYRCASPAYFPASGCTDTQYFGPGTRLTVL.

The chain uses TRBV30 and TRBJ1-6; the match to TRBD1 covers 10 bases. The CDR3 spans 13 residues. V was pared by 5 bases and J by 7 bases, with 2 bases of the junction left unmatched. Germline CDR1 reads GTSNPN; CDR2 reads SVGIG (reference sequence). The DNA for the CDR3 is TGTGCCTGGGACAGGGGGCGGAATTCACCCCTCCACTTT. This encodes CAWDRGRNSPLHF.